Listed below are T cell receptor beta chains from one sample, sequenced in a study of blood T cell repertoires in COVID-19. Only in-frame clones appear in the TCRdb table, and some are missing; sequencing was by immunoSEQ multiplex PCR. The sample lists 130,000 or so clones, approximately 86% occurring once. Sequences were obtained from peripheral blood. All receptors derive from a woman in her fifties or sixties with acute or convalescent COVID-19. The CDR3 runs from the conserved cysteine through the conserved F or W. A D gene is named only where the DNA matches it firmly. Not all rows give a size; the values are once, few, many and, for expanded clones, a class.

size	V	D	J	CDR3	DNA
few	TRBV5-1	NA	TRBJ1-2	CASSPGVNYGYTF	TGCGCCAGCAGCCCCGGGGTTAACTATGGCTACACCTTC
NA	TRBV7-6	NA	TRBJ1-5	CASSTQQDQPQHF	TGTGCCAGCAGCACCCAACAAGATCAGCCCCAGCATTTT
NA	TRBV28	TRBD1	TRBJ2-7	CASSLAGQGAFEQYF	TGTGCCAGCAGTTTAGCCGGACAGGGGGCGTTCGAGCAGTACTTC
few	TRBV5-6	TRBD2	TRBJ2-1	CASAGGFYNEQFF	TGTGCCAGCGCCGGGGGGTTTTACAATGAGCAGTTCTTC
NA	TRBV28	TRBD2	TRBJ2-5	CASSLLAGDRSQYF	TGTGCCAGCAGCTTACTAGCGGGGGATAGGTCCCAGTACTTC
NA	TRBV5-1	NA	TRBJ1-3	CASSRDSALKSGNTIYF	TGCGCCAGCAGCCGCGACAGCGCCCTGAAGTCTGGAAACACCATATATTTT
once	TRBV10-1	NA	TRBJ2-7	CASSAFIGGEQYF	TGCGCCAGCAGTGCTTTCATAGGGGGCGAGCAGTACTTC
NA	TRBV7-9	NA	TRBJ1-4	CASSFEEKLFF	TGTGCCAGCAGCTTTGAGGAAAAACTGTTTTTT
NA	TRBV28	NA	TRBJ1-1	CASLDPRWTRAFF	TGTGCCAGCTTGGACCCCAGGTGGACACGAGCTTTCTTT
NA	TRBV29-1	TRBD1	TRBJ2-7	CSVEGTARYEQYF	TGCAGCGTTGAGGGGACAGCCAGGTACGAGCAGTACTTC
NA	TRBV7-2	NA	TRBJ2-5	CASSHPPNTETQYF	TGTGCCAGCAGCCACCCCCCGAACACGGAGACCCAGTACTTC
NA	TRBV3-1/TRBV3-2	TRBD2	TRBJ2-5	CASSLGLAEETQYF	TGTGCCAGCAGCCTGGGACTAGCGGAAGAGACCCAGTACTTC
NA	TRBV5-4	TRBD1	TRBJ2-2	CASSFPRQGRNTGELFF	TGTGCCAGCAGCTTTCCCAGACAGGGCCGGAACACCGGGGAGCTGTTTTTT
NA	TRBV30	NA	TRBJ2-7	CAWSVRAGWEQYF	TGTGCCTGGAGTGTACGTGCAGGGTGGGAGCAGTACTTC
NA	TRBV9	NA	TRBJ1-2	CASSSKLASYPYGYTF	TGTGCCAGCAGCTCGAAGTTAGCATCTTACCCCTATGGCTACACCTTC
NA	TRBV19	TRBD1	TRBJ2-3	CASSALGQLASTDTQYF	TGTGCCAGTAGTGCTCTGGGACAGCTAGCTAGCACAGATACGCAGTATTTT
NA	TRBV6-5	TRBD1	TRBJ1-5	CASSGQGREPQHF	TGTGCCAGCAGCGGACAGGGGAGGGAGCCCCAGCATTTT
NA	TRBV3-1/TRBV3-2	TRBD2	TRBJ2-5	CASSRIRASGGYQETQYF	TGTGCCAGCAGTCGAATCCGAGCTAGCGGGGGGTACCAAGAGACCCAGTACTTC
NA	TRBV19	NA	TRBJ2-1	CASSTTPRVGYNEQFF	TGTGCCAGTAGTACTACCCCCAGGGTGGGTTACAATGAGCAGTTCTTC
NA	TRBV7-9	NA	TRBJ1-3	CASSLWAGAGGNTIYF	TGTGCTAGCAGCTTATGGGCGGGAGCTGGGGGAAACACCATATATTTT
many	TRBV7-9	TRBD2	TRBJ2-7	CASSPGLALNEQYF	TGTGCCAGCAGCCCGGGACTAGCGTTGAACGAGCAGTACTTC
NA	TRBV2	TRBD2	TRBJ2-7	CASSEAPSGGAEQYF	TGTGCCAGCAGTGAAGCCCCTAGCGGGGGGGCCGAGCAGTACTTC
NA	TRBV11-2	TRBD2	TRBJ2-3	CASRSTSGRQYF	TGTGCCAGCAGGTCTACTAGCGGGCGACAGTATTTT
NA	TRBV21-1	NA	TRBJ2-1	CASSKGWGGVQGNEQFF	TGTGCCAGCAGCAAAGGGTGGGGAGGGGTACAGGGCAATGAGCAGTTCTTC
NA	TRBV4-3	TRBD1	TRBJ2-2	CASSQGRGQGNTGELFF	TGCGCCAGCAGCCAAGGCCGCGGACAGGGGAACACCGGGGAGCTGTTTTTT
NA	TRBV5-8	TRBD2	TRBJ2-7	CASSPGGQPAAGGEQYF	TGTGCCAGCAGCCCTGGAGGCCAGCCGGCAGCGGGGGGGGAGCAGTACTTC
NA	TRBV19	TRBD1	TRBJ2-3	CASSMRGDRGTTALSSTDTQYF	TGTGCCAGTAGTATGAGGGGGGACAGGGGGACTACAGCATTATCTAGCACAGATACGCAGTATTTT
NA	TRBV11-3	TRBD1	TRBJ1-2	CASSLGPGQGYYGYTF	TGTGCCAGCAGCTTAGGCCCGGGACAGGGGTACTATGGCTACACCTTC
NA	TRBV20-1	NA	TRBJ2-7	CSARSLYEQYF	TGCAGTGCTAGATCACTCTACGAGCAGTACTTC
NA	TRBV15	TRBD2	TRBJ2-7	CATSTQRGGFYEQYF	TGTGCCACCAGTACCCAGCGGGGGGGATTTTACGAGCAGTACTTC
NA	TRBV5-5	NA	TRBJ2-3	CASSLVDIFTDTQYF	TGTGCCAGCAGCTTGGTTGACATTTTCACAGATACGCAGTATTTT
NA	TRBV5-6	TRBD2	TRBJ2-3	CASSFGLAGNTDTQYF	TGTGCCAGCAGCTTTGGACTAGCGGGGAACACAGATACGCAGTATTTT
NA	TRBV4-2	TRBD2	TRBJ2-3	CASSQGGSGGARADTQYF	TGTGCCAGCAGCCAAGGAGGTAGCGGGGGGGCCAGGGCGGATACGCAGTATTTT
NA	TRBV24-1	TRBD2	TRBJ2-1	CATSDPGLAGDNEQFF	TGTGCCACCAGTGACCCCGGACTAGCGGGGGACAATGAGCAGTTCTTC
NA	TRBV5-6	NA	TRBJ2-4	CASSLGGGNIQYF	TGTGCCAGCAGCTTGGGGGGCGGCAACATTCAGTACTTC
NA	TRBV12-5	NA	TRBJ2-7	CASGELGEAGEQYF	TGTGCTAGTGGCGAATTGGGGGAGGCGGGCGAGCAGTACTTC
NA	TRBV5-4	TRBD2	TRBJ2-1	CASSLTSGTNEQFF	TGTGCCAGCAGCCTGACTAGCGGGACGAATGAGCAGTTCTTC
NA	TRBV24-1	NA	TRBJ2-3	CATSDLTGSPGDTQYF	TGTGCCACCAGTGATTTAACAGGGTCCCCCGGAGATACGCAGTATTTT